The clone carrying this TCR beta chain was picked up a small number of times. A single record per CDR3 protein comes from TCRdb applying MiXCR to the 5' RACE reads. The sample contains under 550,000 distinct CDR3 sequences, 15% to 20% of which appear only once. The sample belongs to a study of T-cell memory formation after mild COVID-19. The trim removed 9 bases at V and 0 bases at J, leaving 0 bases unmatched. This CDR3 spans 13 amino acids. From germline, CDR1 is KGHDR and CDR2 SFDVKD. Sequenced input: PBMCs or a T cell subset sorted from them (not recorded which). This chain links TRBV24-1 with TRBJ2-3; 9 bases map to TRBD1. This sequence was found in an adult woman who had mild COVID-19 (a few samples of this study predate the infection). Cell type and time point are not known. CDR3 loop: CATGTGSTDTQYF. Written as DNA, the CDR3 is TGTGCCACCGGGACAGGGAGCACAGATACGCAGTATTTT.